Listed below are T cell receptor beta chains from one sample, sequenced in a study of blood T cell repertoires in COVID-19. This table comes from immunoSEQ multiplex PCR, and its TCRdb copy is limited to in-frame clones, with some not included. The table records 130,000 to 150,000 clones, approximately 80% of them present only once. Material for sequencing was peripheral blood. These receptors came from a man aged 60 to 69 with active or convalescent COVID-19. Both conserved end residues are trimmed from each CDR3. The order of the fields is J gene, V gene, CDR3 protein.

TRBJ2-1,TRBV15,ATSRDRQGSYNEQF
TRBJ1-2,TRBV19,ASNPDRSFYGYT
TRBJ1-2,TRBV11-3,ASSLAGEGYT
TRBJ1-2,TRBV11-3,ASSKQSNYGYT
TRBJ2-2,TRBV28,ASSYPLRLANTGELF
TRBJ2-2,TRBV9,ASSHDPLREGGTGELF
TRBJ2-1,TRBV5-1,ASSLVWEQDEQF
TRBJ1-1,TRBV28,ASTFGSSNTEAF
TRBJ1-2,TRBV4-3,ASSQMGTASYGYT
TRBJ2-1,TRBV7-2,ASSLTRASNEQF
TRBJ2-1,TRBV6-6,ASSLQGTEQF
TRBJ2-2,TRBV6-6,ASSYGGGRDTGELF
TRBJ2-5,TRBV15,ATSKQQETQY
TRBJ1-1,TRBV7-2,ASSLRSRGLMNTEAF
TRBJ1-1,TRBV11-2,ASSLVPGGEAF
TRBJ1-6,TRBV12-3/TRBV12-4,ASSRQGDSPLH
TRBJ1-4,TRBV18,ASSPGRNEKLF
TRBJ2-3,TRBV15,ATSRDSVFGLAGADTQY
TRBJ1-1,TRBV14,ASSQYVRSEAF
TRBJ1-2,TRBV27,ASVGDRASGYT
TRBJ1-1,TRBV10-2,ASVTDNTEAF
TRBJ2-1,TRBV30,AWGGSSGRRLNEQF
TRBJ2-2,TRBV5-1,ASSAGTAANTGELF
TRBJ2-5,TRBV7-9,ASSFGGETQY